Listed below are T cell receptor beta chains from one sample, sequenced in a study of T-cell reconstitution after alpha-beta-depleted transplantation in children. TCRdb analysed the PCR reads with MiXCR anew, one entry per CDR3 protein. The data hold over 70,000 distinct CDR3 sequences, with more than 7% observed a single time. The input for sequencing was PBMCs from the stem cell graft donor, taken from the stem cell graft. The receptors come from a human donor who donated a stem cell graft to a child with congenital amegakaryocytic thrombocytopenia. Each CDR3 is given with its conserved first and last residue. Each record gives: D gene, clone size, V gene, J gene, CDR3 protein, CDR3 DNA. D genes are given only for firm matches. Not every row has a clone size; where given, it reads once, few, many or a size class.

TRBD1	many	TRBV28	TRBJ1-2	CASSITSGGYGYTF	TGTGCCAGCAGCATAACGTCAGGGGGCTATGGCTACACCTTC
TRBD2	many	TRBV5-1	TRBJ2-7	CASSLALAGSAYEQYF	TGCGCCAGCAGCTTGGCACTAGCGGGATCTGCGTACGAGCAGTACTTC
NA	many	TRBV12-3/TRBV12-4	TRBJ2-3	CASSQDSHTDTQYF	TGTGCCAGCAGCCAAGACAGTCACACAGATACGCAGTATTTT
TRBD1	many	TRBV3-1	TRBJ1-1	CASSWGQGDTEAFF	TGTGCCAGCAGCTGGGGACAGGGGGACACTGAAGCTTTCTTT
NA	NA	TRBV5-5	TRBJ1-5	CASSLGVGGGGQPQHF	TGTGCCAGCAGCTTGGGAGTTGGGGGCGGAGGTCAGCCCCAGCATTTT
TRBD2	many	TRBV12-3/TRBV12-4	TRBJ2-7	CASRLAGDSYEQYF	TGTGCCAGCAGACTCGCGGGGGATTCCTACGAGCAGTACTTC
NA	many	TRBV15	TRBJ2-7	CATSRVDGSYEQYF	TGTGCCACCAGCAGAGTGGACGGCTCCTACGAGCAGTACTTC
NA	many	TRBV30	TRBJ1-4	CASRIDYNEKLFF	TGTGCCTCCAGGATAGACTATAATGAAAAACTGTTTTTT
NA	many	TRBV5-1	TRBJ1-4	CASNSGATNEKLFF	TGCGCCAGCAACTCAGGGGCAACTAATGAAAAACTGTTTTTT
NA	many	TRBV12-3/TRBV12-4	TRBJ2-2	CATRSGTLLTGELFF	TGTGCCACCAGGTCGGGGACTCTCTTGACCGGGGAGCTGTTTTTT
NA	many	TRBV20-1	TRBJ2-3	CSARDSGEPVNTQYF	TGCAGTGCTAGAGATTCAGGGGAGCCCGTCAATACGCAGTATTTT
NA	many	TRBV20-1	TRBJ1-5	CSARDPQPQHF	TGCAGTGCTAGAGATCCCCAGCCCCAGCATTTT
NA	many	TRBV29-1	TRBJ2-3	CSVYREGTDTQYF	TGCAGCGTTTACAGGGAGGGGACAGATACGCAGTATTTT
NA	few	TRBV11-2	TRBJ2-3	CASSLGLQVGTDTQYF	TGTGCCAGCAGCCTTGGGCTACAGGTTGGCACAGATACGCAGTATTTT
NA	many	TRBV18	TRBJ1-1	CASSLPGREAFF	TGTGCCAGCTCACTGCCGGGACGTGAAGCTTTCTTT
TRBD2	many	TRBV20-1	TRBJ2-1	CSARSTAGTNEQFF	TGCAGTGCTAGATCTACAGCGGGGACGAATGAGCAGTTCTTC
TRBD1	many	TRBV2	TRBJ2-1	CASEKGTGAGNEQFF	TGTGCCAGTGAAAAGGGGACAGGGGCGGGGAATGAGCAGTTCTTC
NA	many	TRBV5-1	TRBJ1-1	CASSPELEGNTEAFF	TGCGCCAGCAGCCCGGAATTAGAGGGGAACACTGAAGCTTTCTTT
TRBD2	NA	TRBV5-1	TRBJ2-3	CASSRGVGDTQYF	TGCGCCAGCAGCCGGGGGGTTGGGGATACGCAGTATTTT
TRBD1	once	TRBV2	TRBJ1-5	CASSGNRGGRGNQPQHF	TGTGCCAGCAGTGGGAACAGGGGCGGGCGGGGCAATCAGCCCCAGCATTTT
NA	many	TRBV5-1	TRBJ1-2	CASSLSQGPPNYGYTF	TGCGCCAGCAGCTTATCCCAGGGGCCTCCTAACTATGGCTACACCTTC
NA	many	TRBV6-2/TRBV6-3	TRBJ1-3	CASSYQAPRSLGNTIYF	TGTGCCAGCAGTTACCAGGCACCCCGCTCTCTCGGAAACACCATATATTTT
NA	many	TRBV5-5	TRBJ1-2	CASSLGQGNYGYTF	TGTGCCAGCAGCTTGGGTCAGGGGAACTATGGCTACACCTTC
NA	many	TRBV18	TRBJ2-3	CASSAWISTDTQYF	TGTGCCAGCTCAGCGTGGATAAGCACAGATACGCAGTATTTT
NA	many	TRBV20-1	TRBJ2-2	CSASEDLNTGELFF	TGCAGTGCTAGCGAGGACTTGAACACCGGGGAGCTGTTTTTT
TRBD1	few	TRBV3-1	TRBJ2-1	CASSQVLGQGSVDEQFF	TGTGCCAGCAGCCAAGTTTTAGGACAGGGTAGTGTGGATGAGCAGTTCTTC
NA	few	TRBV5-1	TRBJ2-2	CASLEFGNTGELFF	TGCGCCAGCCTTGAATTTGGGAACACCGGGGAGCTGTTTTTT
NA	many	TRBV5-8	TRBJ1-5	CASSLEVGVSNQPQHF	TGTGCCAGCAGCTTGGAGGTGGGGGTTAGCAATCAGCCCCAGCATTTT
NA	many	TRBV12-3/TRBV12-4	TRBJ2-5	CASSLDYGGKETQYF	TGTGCCAGCAGTTTAGACTACGGGGGAAAAGAGACCCAGTACTTC
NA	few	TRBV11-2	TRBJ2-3	CASSLDLPEADTQYF	TGTGCCAGCAGCTTAGATTTACCAGAGGCGGATACGCAGTATTTT
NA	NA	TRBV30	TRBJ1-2	CAWTRDTASGYTF	TGTGCCTGGACCCGGGACACGGCCTCTGGCTACACCTTC
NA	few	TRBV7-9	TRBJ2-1	CASSAAYGEQFF	TGTGCCAGCAGCGCCGCATATGGTGAGCAGTTCTTC
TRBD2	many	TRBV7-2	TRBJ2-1	CASSPSLAGGLNEQFF	TGTGCCAGCAGCCCGAGCCTAGCGGGGGGGCTCAATGAGCAGTTCTTC
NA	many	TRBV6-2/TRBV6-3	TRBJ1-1	CASGRGALNTEAFF	TGTGCCAGCGGGCGAGGGGCTTTAAACACTGAAGCTTTCTTT
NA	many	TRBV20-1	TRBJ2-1	CSAVPARTTGYEQFF	TGCAGTGCCGTCCCTGCTAGGACTACAGGGTATGAGCAGTTCTTC
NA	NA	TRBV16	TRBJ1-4	CASSQSNEKLFF	TGTGCCAGCAGCCAATCGAATGAAAAACTGTTTTTT
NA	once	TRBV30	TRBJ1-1	CAWTRGDTEAFF	TGTGCCTGGACGAGGGGGGACACTGAAGCTTTCTTT
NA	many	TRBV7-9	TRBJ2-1	CASSSTRWNEQFF	TGTGCCAGCAGCTCGACAAGGTGGAATGAGCAGTTCTTC
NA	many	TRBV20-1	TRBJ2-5	CSAPHNQETQYF	TGCAGTGCCCCACATAACCAAGAGACCCAGTACTTC
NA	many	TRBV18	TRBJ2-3	CASSPDHDTQYF	TGTGCCAGCTCACCAGACCACGATACGCAGTATTTT
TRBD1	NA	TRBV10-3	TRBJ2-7	CAITRDRVSYEQYF	TGTGCCATCACCCGAGACAGGGTGTCGTACGAGCAGTACTTC
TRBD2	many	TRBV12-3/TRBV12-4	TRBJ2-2	CASSLGSGRGTGELFF	TGTGCCAGCAGTTTAGGAAGCGGGAGAGGTACCGGGGAGCTGTTTTTT
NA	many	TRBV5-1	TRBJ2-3	CASSLGGHTDTQYF	TGCGCCAGCAGCTTGGGAGGGCACACAGATACGCAGTATTTT
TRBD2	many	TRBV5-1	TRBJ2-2	CASSTTSGIHGELFF	TGCGCCAGCAGCACGACTAGCGGGATCCATGGGGAGCTGTTTTTT
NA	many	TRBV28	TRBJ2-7	CASSLLASEQYF	TGTGCCAGCAGTTTGCTGGCATCCGAGCAGTACTTC